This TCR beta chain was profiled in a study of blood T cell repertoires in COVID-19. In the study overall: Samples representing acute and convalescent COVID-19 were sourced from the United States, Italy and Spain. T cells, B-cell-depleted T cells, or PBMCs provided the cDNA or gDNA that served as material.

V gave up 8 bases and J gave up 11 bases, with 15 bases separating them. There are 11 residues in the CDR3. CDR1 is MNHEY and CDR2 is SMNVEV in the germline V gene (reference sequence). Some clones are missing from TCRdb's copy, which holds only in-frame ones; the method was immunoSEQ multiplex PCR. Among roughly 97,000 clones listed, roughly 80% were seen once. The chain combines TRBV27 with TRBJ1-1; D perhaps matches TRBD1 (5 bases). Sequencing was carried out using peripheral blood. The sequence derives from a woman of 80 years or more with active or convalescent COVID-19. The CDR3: CASYIRVGAFF. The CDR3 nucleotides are TGTGCCAGCTACATCAGGGTGGGGGCTTTCTTT.